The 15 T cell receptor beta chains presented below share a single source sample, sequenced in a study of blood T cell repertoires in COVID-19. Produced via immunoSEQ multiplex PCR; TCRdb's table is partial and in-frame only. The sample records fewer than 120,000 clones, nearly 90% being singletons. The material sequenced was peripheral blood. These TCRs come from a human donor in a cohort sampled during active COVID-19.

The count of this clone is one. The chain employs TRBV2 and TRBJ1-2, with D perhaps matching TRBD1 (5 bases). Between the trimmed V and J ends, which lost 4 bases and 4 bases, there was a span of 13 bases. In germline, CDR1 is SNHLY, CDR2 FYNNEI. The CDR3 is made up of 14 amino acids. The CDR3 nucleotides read TGTGCCAGCAGTGTAAGGGGCAGCATCTATGGCTACACCTTC. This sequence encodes CASSVRGSIYGYTF.

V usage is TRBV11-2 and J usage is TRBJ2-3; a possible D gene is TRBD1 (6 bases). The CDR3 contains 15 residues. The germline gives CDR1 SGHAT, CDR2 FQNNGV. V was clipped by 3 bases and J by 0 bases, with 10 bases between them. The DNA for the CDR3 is TGTGCCAGCAGCTTCCGGACAGAAAGCACAGATACGCAGTATTTT. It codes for CASSFRTESTDTQYF. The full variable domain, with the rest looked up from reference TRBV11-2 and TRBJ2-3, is EAGVAQSPRYKIIEKRQSVAFWCNPISGHATLYWYQQILGQGPKLLIQFQNNGVVDDSQLPKDRFSAERLKGVDSTLKIQPAKLEDSAVYLCASSFRTESTDTQYFGPGTRLTVL.

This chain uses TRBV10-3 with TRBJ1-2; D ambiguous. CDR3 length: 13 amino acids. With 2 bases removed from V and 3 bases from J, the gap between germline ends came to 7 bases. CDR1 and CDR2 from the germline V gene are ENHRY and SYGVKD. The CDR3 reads CAISEAEDYGYTF. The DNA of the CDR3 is TGTGCCATCAGTGAGGCAGAAGACTATGGCTACACCTTC.

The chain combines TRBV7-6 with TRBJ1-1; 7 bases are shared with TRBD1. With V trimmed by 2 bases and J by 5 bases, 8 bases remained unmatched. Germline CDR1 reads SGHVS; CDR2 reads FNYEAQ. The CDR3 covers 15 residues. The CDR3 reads CASSLPAGGGTEAFF. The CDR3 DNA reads TGTGCCAGCAGCTTACCCGCAGGGGGTGGTACTGAAGCTTTCTTT.

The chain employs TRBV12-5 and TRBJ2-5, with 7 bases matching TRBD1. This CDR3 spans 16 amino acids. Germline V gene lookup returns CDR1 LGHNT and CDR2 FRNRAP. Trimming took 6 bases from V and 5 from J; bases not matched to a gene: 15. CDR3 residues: CASGTGDRGNSETQYF. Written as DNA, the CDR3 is TGTGCTAGTGGGACTGGGGACAGAGGGAATTCGGAGACCCAGTACTTC.

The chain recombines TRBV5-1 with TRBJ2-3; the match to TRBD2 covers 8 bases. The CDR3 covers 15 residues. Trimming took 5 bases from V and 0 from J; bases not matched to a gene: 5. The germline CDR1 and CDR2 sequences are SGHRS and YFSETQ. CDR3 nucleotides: TGCGCCAGCAGTCGGGAGGGCCAAAGCACAGATACGCAGTATTTT. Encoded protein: CASSREGQSTDTQYF.

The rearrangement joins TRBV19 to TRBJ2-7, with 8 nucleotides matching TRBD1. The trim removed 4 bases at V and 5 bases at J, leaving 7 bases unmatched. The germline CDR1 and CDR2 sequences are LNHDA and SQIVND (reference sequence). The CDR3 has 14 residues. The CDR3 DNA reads TGTGCCAGTAGTAGCCAGGGGGCATCAAACGAGCAGTACTTC. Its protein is CASSSQGASNEQYF.

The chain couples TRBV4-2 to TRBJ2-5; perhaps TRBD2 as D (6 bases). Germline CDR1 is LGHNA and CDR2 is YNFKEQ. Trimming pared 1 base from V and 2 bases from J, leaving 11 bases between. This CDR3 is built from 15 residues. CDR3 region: CASSQGGGGQETQYF. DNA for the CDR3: TGTGCCAGCAGCCAAGGGGGAGGAGGGCAAGAGACCCAGTACTTC.

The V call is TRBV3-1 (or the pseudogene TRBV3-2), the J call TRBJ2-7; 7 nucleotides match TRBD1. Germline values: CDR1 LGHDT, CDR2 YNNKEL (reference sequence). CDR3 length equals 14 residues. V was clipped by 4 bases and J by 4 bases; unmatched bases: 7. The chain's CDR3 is CASSPTGARYEQYF. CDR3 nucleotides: TGTGCCAGCAGCCCAACAGGGGCCCGGTACGAGCAGTACTTC.

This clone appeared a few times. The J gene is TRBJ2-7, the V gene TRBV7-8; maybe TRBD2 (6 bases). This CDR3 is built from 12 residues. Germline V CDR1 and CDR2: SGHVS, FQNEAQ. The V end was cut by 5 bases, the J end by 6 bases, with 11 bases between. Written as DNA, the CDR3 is TGTGCCAGCAGCCTGCGGGGATCCGAGCAGTACTTC. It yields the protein CASSLRGSEQYF.

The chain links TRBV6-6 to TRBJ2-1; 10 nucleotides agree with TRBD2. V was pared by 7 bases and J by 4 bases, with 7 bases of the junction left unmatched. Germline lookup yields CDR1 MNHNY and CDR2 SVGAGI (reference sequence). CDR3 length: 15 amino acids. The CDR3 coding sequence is TGTGCCAGCATTCTACTAGCGGGATCTTACAATGAGCAGTTCTTC. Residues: CASILLAGSYNEQFF.

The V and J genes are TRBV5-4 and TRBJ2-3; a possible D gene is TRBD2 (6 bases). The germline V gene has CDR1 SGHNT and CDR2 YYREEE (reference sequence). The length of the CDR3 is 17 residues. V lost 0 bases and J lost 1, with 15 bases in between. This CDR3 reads CASSLAASEIGTDTQYF. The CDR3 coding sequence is TGTGCCAGCAGCTTGGCGGCTAGCGAGATCGGCACAGATACGCAGTATTTT.

In nucleotides, the CDR3 is TGTGCCAGCAGCAAAGATTCTGGGGGGATAAATTCACCCCTCCACTTT. Amino acids: CASSKDSGGINSPLHF. The gene calls are TRBV21-1 and TRBJ1-6. TRBV21-1 is shown as a pseudogene. This CDR3 has 16 amino acids.

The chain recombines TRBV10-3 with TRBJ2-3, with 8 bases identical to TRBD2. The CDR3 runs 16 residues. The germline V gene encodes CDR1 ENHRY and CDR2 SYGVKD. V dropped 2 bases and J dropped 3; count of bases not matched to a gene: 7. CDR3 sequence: CAISEGKAGGTDTQYF. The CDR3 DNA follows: TGTGCCATCAGTGAGGGTAAGGCGGGAGGTACAGATACGCAGTATTTT.

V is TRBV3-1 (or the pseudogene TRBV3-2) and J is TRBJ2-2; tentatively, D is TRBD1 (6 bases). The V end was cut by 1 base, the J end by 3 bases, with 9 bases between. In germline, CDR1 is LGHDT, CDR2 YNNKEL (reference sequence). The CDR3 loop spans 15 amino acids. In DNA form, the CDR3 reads TGTGCCAGCAGCCAAGCAGGGGCTGACACCGGGGAGCTGTTTTTT. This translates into CASSQAGADTGELFF.